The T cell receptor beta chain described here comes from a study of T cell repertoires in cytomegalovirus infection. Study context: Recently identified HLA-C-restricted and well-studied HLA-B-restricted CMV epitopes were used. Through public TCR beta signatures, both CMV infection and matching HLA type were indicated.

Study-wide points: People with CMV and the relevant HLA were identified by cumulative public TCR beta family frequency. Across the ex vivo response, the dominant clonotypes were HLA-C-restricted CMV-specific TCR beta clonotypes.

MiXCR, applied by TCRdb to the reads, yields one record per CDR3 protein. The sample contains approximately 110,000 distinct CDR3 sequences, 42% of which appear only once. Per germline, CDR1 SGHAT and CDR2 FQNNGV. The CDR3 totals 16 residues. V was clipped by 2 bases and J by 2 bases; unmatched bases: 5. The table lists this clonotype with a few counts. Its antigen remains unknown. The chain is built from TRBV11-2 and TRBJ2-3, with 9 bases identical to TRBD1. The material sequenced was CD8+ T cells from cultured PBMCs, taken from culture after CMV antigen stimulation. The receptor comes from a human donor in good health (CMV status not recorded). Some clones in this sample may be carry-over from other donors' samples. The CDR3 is CASSLSTGGVTDTQYF. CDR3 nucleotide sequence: TGTGCCAGCAGCTTAAGCACAGGGGGCGTCACAGATACGCAGTATTTT.